The entry below describes one TCR beta chain. The antigen is not known. The data are from a study of monozygotic twins with inflammatory bowel disease. Findings and caveats of the study: The sharing of clonotypes with others was lower in IBD patients than in healthy twins, especially with disease activity.

Amplification used two nested PCRs: around 15 cycles, then approximately 10 cycles, on TCRalpha/TCRbeta cDNA. TCRdb reprocessed the 5' RACE reads and stores each CDR3 protein as one record, lacking DNA. This sample carries about 380,000 distinct CDR3 sequences, with 2% to 3% going to the ten biggest clones. Germline lookup yields CDR1 SGHTA and CDR2 FQGTGA. The CDR3 spans 17 residues. The sequencing input was blood. The chain couples TRBV7-3 to TRBJ2-2; absent DNA, TCRdb's TRBD2 call cannot be checked. The receptor was isolated from a human donor with ulcerative colitis or Crohn's disease, or a healthy co-twin of an affected twin (not recorded which). The CDR3 loop is CASSLVAGPTNTGELFF. The full variable domain, its missing parts supplied by reference TRBV7-3 and TRBJ2-2, is GAGVSQTPSNKVTEKGKYVELRCDPISGHTALYWYRQSLGQGPEFLIYFQGTGAADDSGLPNDRFFAVRPEGSVSTLKIQRTERGDSAVYLCASSLVAGPTNTGELFFGEGSRLTVL.